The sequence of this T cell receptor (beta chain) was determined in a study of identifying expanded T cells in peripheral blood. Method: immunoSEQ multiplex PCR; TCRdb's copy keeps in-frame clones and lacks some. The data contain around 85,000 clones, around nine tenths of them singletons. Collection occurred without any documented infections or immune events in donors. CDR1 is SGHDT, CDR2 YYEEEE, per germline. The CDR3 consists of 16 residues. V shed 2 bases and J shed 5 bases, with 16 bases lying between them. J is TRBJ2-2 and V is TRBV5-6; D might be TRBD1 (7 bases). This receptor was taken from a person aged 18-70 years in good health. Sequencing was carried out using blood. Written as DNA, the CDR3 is TGTGCCAGCAGCTTCTGGAGGGACAGTACTACCGGGGAGCTGTTTTTT. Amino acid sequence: CASSFWRDSTTGELFF.